This T cell receptor (beta chain) is from a study of beta chain features in type 1 diabetes. Notes on the study in general: Shortening that was moderate but significant affected the TCRB CDR3s of Type 1 diabetes patients in all four CD4+ subsets.

In this sample, this clone turned up a few times. The antigen remains unidentified. The authors reverse transcribed all of the isolated RNA, so sequencing captured expressed TCRB transcripts. This table comes from immunoSEQ multiplex PCR, and its TCRdb copy is limited to in-frame clones, with some not included. The repertoire holds hundreds of thousands of clones, 14% seen once, with more than 0.015% in the top ten. The sequencing sample was made of naive CD4+ T cells from blood. The sequence was obtained from a man in his thirties or forties with type 1 diabetes.

The CDR3, as DNA: TGTGCCACCTCGGACAGGGGGAACTATGGCTACACCTTC. This translates into CATSDRGNYGYTF. The chain recombines TRBV2 with TRBJ1-2; TRBD1 matches at 10 bases. J lost 2 bases, V lost 10 bases, and 4 bases had no gene match. Looked up from germline, CDR1 is SNHLY and CDR2 is FYNNEI. The CDR3 runs to 13 residues.